One and the same sample provided the 7 T cell receptor beta chains below, sequenced in a study of preoperative IRX-2 immunotherapy in early breast cancer. Treatment noted: preoperative locoregional IRX-2 cytokine immunotherapy. This table comes from immunoSEQ multiplex PCR, and its TCRdb copy is limited to in-frame clones, with some not included. The data contain about 62,000 clones, approximately 93% of them seen just once; the ten biggest clones take up under 2%. The specimen was taken from a patient treated with IRX-2 immunotherapy. These receptors all come from a human donor with breast cancer.

V is TRBV19 and J is TRBJ1-1; a possible D gene is TRBD1 (6 bases). Germline V gives CDR1 LNHDA, CDR2 SQIVND (reference sequence). Trimming removed 1 base from V and 1 base from J, with 7 bases in between. CDR3 length: 14 amino acids. The CDR3 nucleotides read TGTGCCAGTAGTATAGCGACAGGGAACACTGAAGCTTTCTTT. It is translated as CASSIATGNTEAFF. The full variable domain, rest sourced from reference TRBV19 and TRBJ1-1, is DGGITQSPKYLFRKEGQNVTLSCEQNLNHDAMYWYRQDPGQGLRLIYYSQIVNDFQKGDIAEGYSVSREKKESFPLTVTSAQKNPTAFYLCASSIATGNTEAFFGQGTRLTVV.

This chain's CDR3 is CASRDRGLAGYGYTF. In DNA, the CDR3 is TGTGCCAGTAGGGACAGGGGGCTAGCTGGCTATGGCTACACCTTC. V gene TRBV19 combines with J gene TRBJ1-2; 11 bases are a match to TRBD1. Germline V CDR1 and CDR2: LNHDA, SQIVND (reference sequence). The junction had 7 bases not matched to a gene; V was cut back by 6 bases and J by 4 bases. CDR3 size: 15 residues.

V usage is TRBV6-5 and J usage is TRBJ1-5; 9 bases align to TRBD1. The junction had 7 bases not matched to a gene; V was cut back by 5 bases and J by 11 bases. The germline gives CDR1 MNHEY, CDR2 SVGAGI. The CDR3 covers 13 residues. CDR3: CASSLLRQGAQHF. The DNA of the CDR3 is TGTGCCAGCAGTCTCCTGCGACAGGGGGCCCAGCATTTT.

The J gene is TRBJ1-1, the V gene TRBV5-1, with D perhaps matching TRBD1 (5 bases). The V and J ends lost 3 bases and 7 bases respectively, with 13 bases between them. This CDR3 is 13 amino acids long. Per germline, CDR1 SGHRS and CDR2 YFSETQ. CDR3 coding DNA: TGCGCCAGCAGCTGGGGGGGAGTTGGTGAAGCTTTCTTT. Translation: CASSWGGVGEAFF.

This clone was found a few times. The CDR3 spells CASRDSVAFF. The CDR3, as DNA: TGTGCCAGCAGGGACAGCGTAGCTTTCTTT. The chain employs TRBV28 and TRBJ1-1; possible D gene TRBD1, 6 bases. CDR3 size: 10 residues. Trimming pared 6 bases from V and 10 bases from J, leaving 9 bases between. Germline V gene data show CDR1 as MDHEN and CDR2 as SYDVKM.

The chain recombines TRBV7-3 with TRBJ2-1; D is ambiguous. Trimming pared 3 bases from V and 8 bases from J, leaving 14 bases between. The CDR3 has 14 amino acids. Germline V gives CDR1 SGHTA, CDR2 FQGTGA. DNA of the CDR3: TGTGCCAGCAGCTTCGGAGCGAGAGCCCATGAGCAGTTCTTC. Translation: CASSFGARAHEQFF.

The J gene is TRBJ1-2, the V gene TRBV5-6; TRBD1 might be the D (5 bases). In germline, CDR1 is SGHDT, CDR2 YYEEEE. The CDR3 contains 15 residues. V lost 4 bases and J lost 3, with 16 bases in between. DNA of the CDR3: TGTGCCAGCAGCGCCTTTGGGCAGGGCTACTATGGCTACACCTTC. It translates to CASSAFGQGYYGYTF.